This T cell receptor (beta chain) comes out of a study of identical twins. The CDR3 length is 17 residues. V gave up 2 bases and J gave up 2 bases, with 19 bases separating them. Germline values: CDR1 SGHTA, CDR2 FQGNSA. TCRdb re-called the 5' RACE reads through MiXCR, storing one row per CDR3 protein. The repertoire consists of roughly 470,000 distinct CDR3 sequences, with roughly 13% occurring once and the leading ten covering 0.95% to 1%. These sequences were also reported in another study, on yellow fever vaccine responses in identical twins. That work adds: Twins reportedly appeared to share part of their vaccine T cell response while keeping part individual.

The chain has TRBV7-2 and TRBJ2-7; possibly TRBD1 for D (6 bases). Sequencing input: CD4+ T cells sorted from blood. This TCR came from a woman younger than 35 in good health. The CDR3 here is CASSLTGIQGTTYEQYF. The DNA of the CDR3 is TGTGCCAGCAGCTTAACCGGGATACAGGGTACCACCTACGAGCAGTACTTC.